Below, 13 T cell receptor beta chains from the same sample are listed, as sequenced in a study of T-cell memory formation after mild COVID-19 (dated by TCRdb to about 2021). The method was 5' RACE. The sequencing machine was an Illumina NovaSeq 6000. TCRdb trimmed public reads at Q25 via fastp, called clones via MiXCR and kept in-frame beta chains. Duplicate CDR3 protein sequences are folded into a single record with the most common DNA and genes. The sample table contains some 490,000 distinct CDR3 sequences; only one count was recorded for 18% of them. The ten largest clonotypes hold around 12% of the sample. The sequencing input was PBMCs or a T cell subset sorted from them (not recorded which). The receptors here all came from an adult woman who had mild COVID-19 (a few samples of this study predate the infection). The sample titles of this study are shuffled in the database, so cell type and time point are left out; the donor was told from shared clones.

This clonotype has ten or more counts. This chain links TRBV5-1 with TRBJ2-2, with 7 bases that match TRBD1. V lost 4 bases and J lost 4; bases outside the gene matches: 4. The CDR3 consists of 14 residues. Germline V gene data show CDR1 as SGHRS and CDR2 as YFSETQ. The chain's CDR3 is CASSPGTVTGELFF. The CDR3, as DNA: TGCGCCAGCAGCCCTGGGACAGTCACCGGGGAGCTGTTTTTT.

This clonotype was detected a few times. The J gene is TRBJ1-5, the V gene TRBV7-9, with TRBD1 identical over 8 bases. Germline V CDR1 and CDR2: SEHNR, FQNEAQ (reference sequence). J lost 4 bases, V lost 6 bases, and 8 bases had no gene match. CDR3 size: 15 residues. In DNA, the CDR3 is TGTGCCAGCAGTCGCACAGGGGGTGCTAATCAGCCCCAGCATTTT. Residues: CASSRTGGANQPQHF.

The chain links TRBV28 to TRBJ1-4; 11 nucleotides align to TRBD1. This CDR3 has 16 residues. Germline V gene lookup returns CDR1 MDHEN and CDR2 SYDVKM. After removal of 3 bases from V and 3 bases from J, the junction contained 3 bases not matched to a gene. CDR3 protein: CASSFGTGGPNEKLFF. DNA for the CDR3: TGTGCCAGCAGTTTCGGGACAGGGGGTCCTAATGAAAAACTGTTTTTT.

J is TRBJ2-1 and V is TRBV5-1, with 9 bases lining up with TRBD2. V shed 3 bases, J shed 6 bases, and the junction held 7 bases outside the gene matches. This CDR3 has 15 amino acids. Germline assignment: CDR1 SGHRS and CDR2 YFSETQ. CDR3 region: CASSSASGTTNEQFF. CDR3 nucleotides: TGCGCCAGCAGCTCTGCTAGCGGGACTACCAATGAGCAGTTCTTC. The entire variable domain, with the rest obtained from reference TRBV5-1 and TRBJ2-1, is as follows: KAGVTQTPRYLIKTRGQQVTLSCSPISGHRSVSWYQQTPGQGLQFLFEYFSETQRNKGNFPGRFSGRQFSNSRSEMNVSTLELGDSALYLCASSSASGTTNEQFFGPGTRLTVL.

The J gene is TRBJ1-2, the V gene TRBV27; 8 nucleotides match TRBD1. The junction had 13 bases not matched to a gene; V was cut back by 6 bases and J by 4 bases. This CDR3 comprises 16 residues. Per germline, CDR1 MNHEY and CDR2 SMNVEV (reference sequence). The CDR3 spells CASSWGFGTGLYGYTF. Here the CDR3 DNA reads TGTGCCAGCAGCTGGGGGTTCGGGACAGGACTCTATGGCTACACCTTC.

The chain uses TRBV12-3 or TRBV12-4 and TRBJ2-1; TRBD1 matches at 7 bases. J lost 1 base, V lost 6 bases, and 12 bases had no gene match. This CDR3 is built from 17 residues. The CDR3 DNA follows: TGTGCCAGCAGCCCTAGAGGACAGGCCGGATCCTACAATGAGCAGTTCTTC. This translates into CASSPRGQAGSYNEQFF.

The CDR3 region is CASSHPLGQGAYEQYF. The DNA for the CDR3 is TGCGCCAGCAGCCATCCCCTAGGACAGGGGGCATACGAGCAGTACTTC. The V gene is TRBV4-1, the J gene TRBJ2-7; the match to TRBD1 covers 11 bases. The V segment lost 3 bases and the J segment 4 bases; nucleotides outside the gene matches: 8. CDR1 MGHRA and CDR2 YSYEKL come from the germline V gene. This CDR3 spans 16 amino acids.

This clonotype was observed a few times. This chain uses TRBV18 with TRBJ2-2, with TRBD1 matching 7 bases. Germline V gene data show CDR1 as KGHSH and CDR2 as LQKENI. V shed 3 bases, J shed 7 bases, and the junction held 5 bases outside the gene matches. This CDR3 is built from 14 residues. The DNA of the CDR3 is TGTGCCAGCTCACCCGACAGGGTGGACGGGGAGCTGTTTTTT. It specifies CASSPDRVDGELFF.

This sequence joins TRBV2 and TRBJ2-2; 10 bases match TRBD1. Losses at the gene ends were 5 bases for V and 7 bases for J; bases not matched to a gene: 4. The CDR3 has 14 residues. CDR1 and CDR2 from the germline V gene are SNHLY and FYNNEI. The chain's CDR3 is CASSRDRGGGELFF. The CDR3 nucleotides read TGTGCCAGCAGTAGGGACAGGGGAGGCGGGGAGCTGTTTTTT.

The chain combines TRBV5-1 with TRBJ2-2; D gene uncertain. Germline lookup yields CDR1 SGHRS and CDR2 YFSETQ. The CDR3 consists of 15 residues. V gave up 4 bases and J gave up 7 bases, with 17 bases separating them. The CDR3 nucleotides read TGCGCCAGCAGCCCAGAATGGCCAGAGAACGGGGAGCTGTTTTTT. As protein: CASSPEWPENGELFF.

The V and J genes are TRBV12-3 or TRBV12-4 and TRBJ1-2; D is uncertain. V was cut by 3 bases and J by 8 bases, with 10 bases left in between. This CDR3 is built from 12 residues. The CDR3 bases are TGTGCCAGCAGTTTCCGCGAAGAAGGCTACACCTTC. The encoded protein is CASSFREEGYTF.

The rearrangement links TRBV24-1 to TRBJ2-2, with D perhaps TRBD1 or TRBD2 (5 bases each). V was shortened by 1 base and J by 1 base, with 15 bases between the two germline ends. The CDR3 is made up of 18 amino acids. In germline, CDR1 is KGHDR, CDR2 SFDVKD. The CDR3 here is CATSDLWAGTVNTGELFF. CDR3 DNA: TGTGCCACCAGTGATTTATGGGCCGGGACGGTGAACACCGGGGAGCTGTTTTTT.

This clonotype was picked up many times. The CDR3 reads CASSLGRGSRGYNEQFF. The CDR3 coding sequence is TGTGCCAGCAGCTTAGGACGTGGGTCACGAGGGTACAATGAGCAGTTCTTC. The chain couples TRBV7-2 to TRBJ2-1; possible D gene TRBD2, 5 bases. This CDR3 spans 17 amino acids. Germline V lookup: CDR1 SGHTA, CDR2 FQGNSA. Trimming took off 1 base at V and 4 bases at J, with 17 bases between the two ends. Variable domain in full (rest from reference TRBV7-2 and TRBJ2-1): GAGVSQSPSNKVTEKGKDVELRCDPISGHTALYWYRQSLGQGLEFLIYFQGNSAPDKSGLPSDRFSAERTGGSVSTLTIQRTQQEDSAVYLCASSLGRGSRGYNEQFFGPGTRLTVL.